The sequence of this TCR beta chain was determined in a study of a mutant IDH1 vaccine in newly diagnosed glioma. Study background: The start of vaccination came 4-6 weeks after radiotherapy alone, or with temozolomide cycles.

V was shortened by 6 bases and J by 9 bases, with 21 bases between the two germline ends. This CDR3 has 15 residues. Germline-derived CDR1 and CDR2 are GTSNPN and SVGIG (reference sequence). The method was immunoSEQ multiplex PCR; TCRdb's version includes in-frame clones alone and lacks a portion of them. The sample has fewer than 60,000 clones; roughly 61% are singletons. Regarding this clone: Its antigen is not known.

Sample time point: week 47, end of study. The vaccine gave 300 ug of a 20-mer mutant IDH1 peptide subcutaneously per dose. This chain joins TRBV30 and TRBJ1-6; D might be TRBD1 (5 bases). The sequence came from a man aged 35 to 55 with glioma. Some clones in this sample may be carry-over from other donors' samples. The sample was peripheral blood mononuclear cells (PBMCs), taken from a glioma patient whose treatment included an IDH1 peptide vaccine. The CDR3 reads CACTGFGRQPSPLHF. The CDR3 DNA is TGTGCCTGCACTGGATTCGGGAGACAGCCTTCACCCCTCCACTTT.